The subject of this entry is one T cell receptor beta chain. What it binds is unknown. Sequenced by immunoSEQ multiplex PCR; TCRdb stores in-frame clones only, minus some. Seen here are 1.5 million to 2.5 million clones, about 95% observed once, and the top ten hold 0.95% to 1.5%. The data derive from a study of shared clonotypes between healthy human individuals. Study outcomes and limitations: Compared with clonotypes that all four donors shared, non-shared clonotypes had lower generation probabilities.

This CDR3 has 15 amino acids. CD8 cells regarded as naive lacked CD45RO, were positively chosen for CCR7, and omitted terminally differentiated effector memory CD45RA+ cells. The sample was naive CD8+ T cells sorted from blood. The TCR sequence derives from a man younger than 35 in good health. The chain is built from TRBV21-1 and TRBJ1-1. TRBV21-1 is deemed a pseudogene. The CDR3 region has the DNA TGTGCCAGCAGCCCCCTTGGGGAAGTGAGCACTGAAGCTTTCTTT. As protein: CASSPLGEVSTEAFF.